This T cell receptor (beta chain) originates from a study of blood T cell repertoires in COVID-19. Study context: The United States, Italy and Spain supplied acute and convalescent COVID-19 samples. In each case, the material was cDNA or gDNA derived from T cells, B-cell-depleted T cells, or PBMCs.

V lost 9 bases, J lost 4 bases, and 13 bases lay in between. This CDR3 comprises 12 residues. The germline V gene has CDR1 MNHNY and CDR2 SVGAGI (reference sequence). Authors' analysis steps: Nucleated cell number was recorded as an estimate derived from reference gene primer amplification. Clones were sequenced by immunoSEQ multiplex PCR, and TCRdb holds only the in-frame ones, with some missing. Clone size and the V and J calls come from that table; the DNA yielded D and trimming. The table has nearly 200,000 clones, around 85% seen once; the top ten hold roughly 0.91%. Enrollment of patients from Seattle took place during active infection, with longitudinal follow-up.

V gene TRBV6-6 combines with J gene TRBJ2-7, with a possible D match to TRBD1 (5 bases). This sequence originates from a man aged 60 to 75 with COVID-19, enrolled during active disease. Sequencing was done on a sample of peripheral blood. CDR3 residues: CASSGWGYEQYF. The CDR3 DNA reads TGTGCCAGTTCAGGGTGGGGATACGAGCAGTACTTC.